These 23 T cell receptor beta chains share one sample of origin, sequenced in a study of blood T cell repertoires in COVID-19. Clones were read by immunoSEQ multiplex PCR, and TCRdb kept only the in-frame ones, dropping some. The table records around 280,000 clones, about nine tenths of them present only once. Sequenced: PBMCs or T cells enriched from blood (not recorded which). The source of these receptors is a woman aged 40 to 50 who had recovered from COVID-19.

This CDR3 is CASSWGVNTEAFF. The CDR3 DNA reads as TGTGCCAGCAGTTGGGGGGTAAACACTGAAGCTTTCTTT. The chain joins TRBV2 to TRBJ1-1, with TRBD1 as a possible D gene (5 bases). CDR1 and CDR2 from the germline V gene are SNHLY and FYNNEI. The CDR3 is made up of 13 amino acids. V was clipped by 5 bases and J by 2 bases, with 9 bases between them. The full variable domain, in which reference TRBV2 and TRBJ1-1 provide the parts outside the CDR3, is EPEVTQTPSHQVTQMGQEVILRCVPISNHLYFYWYRQILGQKVEFLVSFYNNEISEKSEIFDDQFSVERPDGSNFTLKIRSTKLEDSAMYFCASSWGVNTEAFFGQGTRLTVV.

This chain uses TRBV5-1 with TRBJ1-4; D is possibly TRBD1 (6 bases). Germline assignment: CDR1 SGHRS and CDR2 YFSETQ. This CDR3 is 15 amino acids long. V lost 0 bases and J lost 8, with 14 bases in between. This CDR3 reads CASSLDPGQFEKLFF. The CDR3 nucleotides are TGCGCCAGCAGCTTGGACCCGGGACAATTCGAAAAACTGTTTTTT.

CDR3 amino acids: CASSPMADSNQPQHF. The CDR3 DNA reads TGTGCCAGCTCACCCATGGCCGATAGCAATCAGCCCCAGCATTTT. The V call is TRBV18, the J call TRBJ1-5; no definite D call. Trimming took off 3 bases at V and 0 bases at J, with 9 bases between the two ends. The CDR3 extends over 15 amino acids. Germline-derived CDR1 and CDR2 are KGHSH and LQKENI.

CDR3 residues: CASMDPGTGEGAFF. CDR3 bases: TGCGCCAGCATGGACCCCGGGACAGGGGAGGGGGCTTTCTTT. The genes are TRBV10-2 and TRBJ1-1; 10 nucleotides match TRBD1. This CDR3 contains 14 residues. CDR1 and CDR2 (germline): WSHSY, SAAADI. Trimming at V came to 7 bases and at J to 11 bases, leaving 13 bases not matched to a gene.

The gene calls are TRBV29-1 and TRBJ1-1, with 8 positions matching TRBD1. CDR3 size: 14 residues. The trim removed 7 bases at V and 0 bases at J, leaving 7 bases unmatched. The germline V gene has CDR1 SQVTM and CDR2 ANQGSEA. The CDR3 sequence is CSAGQGPMNTEAFF. CDR3 nucleotide sequence: TGCAGCGCCGGACAGGGCCCAATGAACACTGAAGCTTTCTTT.

This clone has just a few counts. The CDR3 is CASSYYFQTSGDRHEQFF. CDR3 sequence (DNA): TGTGCCAGCAGTTACTACTTTCAGACTAGCGGGGACCGTCATGAGCAGTTCTTC. V usage is TRBV6-2 or TRBV6-3 and J usage is TRBJ2-1; 11 bases match TRBD2. V was pared by 1 base and J by 8 bases, with 13 bases of the junction left unmatched. Germline-derived CDR1 and CDR2 are MNHEY and SVGEGT. The CDR3 is 18 residues long.

This sequence joins TRBV7-9 and TRBJ1-5; D is perhaps TRBD1 (5 bases). This CDR3 contains 12 residues. CDR1 is SEHNR and CDR2 is FQNEAQ in the germline V gene (reference sequence). The V end was cut by 1 base, the J end by 11 bases, with 9 bases between. CDR3 sequence reads: CASSLVGGAQHF. CDR3 in DNA: TGTGCCAGCAGCTTAGTGGGGGGAGCCCAGCATTTT.

The chain joins TRBV7-9 to TRBJ1-1; no firm D call. The germline V gene has CDR1 SEHNR and CDR2 FQNEAQ (reference sequence). The CDR3 extends over 13 amino acids. V was shortened by 5 bases and J by 6 bases, with 13 bases between the two germline ends. The CDR3 nucleotides read TGTGCCAGCAGCCTGAGGGAGATGGCTGAAGCTTTCTTT. This encodes CASSLREMAEAFF.

The gene calls are TRBV28 and TRBJ1-2, with D perhaps matching TRBD1 (6 bases). The length of the CDR3 is 14 residues. The germline V gene encodes CDR1 MDHEN and CDR2 SYDVKM. The ends were cut back, 2 bases at V and 8 bases at J, with 15 bases in the middle. In nucleotides, the CDR3 is TGTGCCAGCAGTTTAATTCAGGGGACCGACGGCTACACCTTC. Translation gives CASSLIQGTDGYTF.

This clone was counted a single time. The rearrangement joins TRBV7-8 to TRBJ1-1; a possible D gene is TRBD1 (5 bases). V was trimmed by 2 bases and J by 5 bases, leaving 33 bases between them. The germline CDR1 and CDR2 sequences are SGHVS and FQNEAQ. This CDR3 region has 21 residues. CDR3 residues: CASSLRGSMWGRQLTRTEAFF. CDR3 in DNA: TGTGCCAGCAGCTTACGTGGTTCAATGTGGGGGAGGCAATTAACGAGGACTGAAGCTTTCTTT.

This chain links TRBV5-1 with TRBJ1-5; perhaps TRBD1 as D (5 bases). With 4 bases removed from V and 0 bases from J, the gap between germline ends came to 11 bases. The CDR3 covers 15 residues. Per germline, CDR1 SGHRS and CDR2 YFSETQ. The CDR3 region is CASSPRGGSNQPQHF. DNA of the CDR3: TGCGCCAGCAGCCCCCGGGGGGGTAGCAATCAGCCCCAGCATTTT.

This chain connects TRBV6-5 to TRBJ1-4; perhaps TRBD1 as D (5 bases). Germline lookup yields CDR1 MNHEY and CDR2 SVGAGI. This CDR3 has 15 amino acids. V was clipped by 0 bases and J by 6 bases, with 11 bases between them. The DNA for the CDR3 is TGTGCCAGCAGTTACTCGAATCGGGGGTATGAAAAACTGTTTTTT. Its protein product is CASSYSNRGYEKLFF.

This clone was counted between two and nine times. V gene TRBV19 combines with J gene TRBJ1-1; TRBD1 matches at 9 bases. In germline, CDR1 is LNHDA, CDR2 SQIVND (reference sequence). CDR3 length equals 17 residues. Losses at the gene ends were 3 bases for V and 0 bases for J; bases not matched to a gene: 8. CDR3 sequence (DNA): TGTGCCAGTAGTATGGGGACAGGGCGTTCCATGAACACTGAAGCTTTCTTT. Translated: CASSMGTGRSMNTEAFF. The full variable domain, completed using reference TRBV19 and TRBJ1-1, is DGGITQSPKYLFRKEGQNVTLSCEQNLNHDAMYWYRQDPGQGLRLIYYSQIVNDFQKGDIAEGYSVSREKKESFPLTVTSAQKNPTAFYLCASSMGTGRSMNTEAFFGQGTRLTVV.

The chain couples TRBV2 to TRBJ2-2; TRBD1 agrees at 7 bases. V was pared by 5 bases and J by 3 bases, with 9 bases of the junction left unmatched. The germline V gene has CDR1 SNHLY and CDR2 FYNNEI. The CDR3 loop spans 16 amino acids. CDR3 protein: CASSNDRAEYTGELFF. In DNA form, the CDR3 reads TGTGCCAGCAGTAATGACAGGGCGGAGTACACCGGGGAGCTGTTTTTT.

This clone was recorded many times. The CDR3 nucleotides are TGTGCCTGGAGTTCCTACAGTGAAGCTTTCTTT. Amino acid sequence: CAWSSYSEAFF. The chain links TRBV30 to TRBJ1-1, with D unclear. The V end was cut by 2 bases, the J end by 7 bases, with 8 bases between. The V gene's germline CDR1 is GTSNPN and CDR2 SVGIG (reference sequence). The CDR3 runs to 11 residues.

This clone was seen more than once but under ten times. The chain employs TRBV23-1 and TRBJ1-1; 7 bases agree with TRBD1. TRBV23-1 is an open reading frame whose function is uncertain. V lost 5 bases and J lost 1; bases outside the gene matches: 4. This CDR3 contains 14 residues. CDR3 sequence: CASSSRQGNTEAFF. In DNA form, the CDR3 reads TGCGCCAGCAGTTCCCGACAGGGGAACACTGAAGCTTTCTTT.

The gene calls are TRBV7-2 and TRBJ2-7; 9 bases are a match to TRBD1. V lost 4 bases to trimming and J lost 6 bases; unmatched junction nucleotides: 10. Germline V gene data show CDR1 as SGHTA and CDR2 as FQGNSA. This CDR3 is 15 amino acids long. The CDR3 sequence is CASSSAGTGNREQYF. The CDR3 bases are TGTGCCAGCAGCTCCGCCGGGACAGGGAACCGCGAGCAGTACTTC.

V gene TRBV18 combines with J gene TRBJ2-7, with 13 bases that match TRBD2. Germline V gives CDR1 KGHSH, CDR2 LQKENI. This CDR3 spans 16 amino acids. With V trimmed by 3 bases and J by 3 bases, 5 bases remained unmatched. In DNA, the CDR3 is TGTGCCAGCTCACCGTCACTAGCGGGGGGGCTCTACGAGCAGTACTTC. Translated, it gives CASSPSLAGGLYEQYF.

The sample holds a few counts of this clone. The genes are TRBV4-1 and TRBJ1-2, with unresolved D. Trimming removed 5 bases at V and 3 bases at J, with 16 bases between. Germline V gene sequence: CDR1 MGHRA, CDR2 YSYEKL. There are 15 residues in the CDR3. This chain's CDR3 is CASSIGRQADYGYTF. The DNA of the CDR3 is TGCGCCAGCAGCATCGGAAGGCAGGCTGACTATGGCTACACCTTC.

The chain has TRBV7-9 and TRBJ1-1, with D hard to call. Trimming stripped 0 bases from V and 6 bases from J, with 8 bases between. The germline CDR1 and CDR2 sequences are SEHNR and FQNEAQ (reference sequence). The CDR3 length is 13 residues. The CDR3 nucleotides are TGTGCCAGCAGCTTAGCTCAGGAATCTGAAGCTTTCTTT. Its translation: CASSLAQESEAFF. Looking up the rest from reference TRBV7-9 and TRBJ1-1 gives the full variable domain: DTGVSQNPRHKITKRGQNVTFRCDPISEHNRLYWYRQTLGQGPEFLTYFQNEAQLEKSRLLSDRFSAERPKGSFSTLEIQRTEQGDSAMYLCASSLAQESEAFFGQGTRLTVV.

The chain couples TRBV30 to TRBJ1-3; no clear D gene. Germline V lookup: CDR1 GTSNPN, CDR2 SVGIG (reference sequence). Trimming cost V 0 bases and J 0 bases, with 9 bases left between them. The CDR3 is 15 amino acids. The CDR3 coding sequence is TGTGCCTGGAGTGTGAGTTTATACTCTGGAAACACCATATATTTT. It translates to CAWSVSLYSGNTIYF.

This chain connects TRBV4-2 to TRBJ1-3, with 9 bases aligning to TRBD1. Trimming at V came to 1 base and at J to 1 base, leaving 5 bases not matched to a gene. The germline gives CDR1 LGHNA, CDR2 YNFKEQ. The CDR3 covers 17 residues. Here the CDR3 reads CASSQVTGGGSGNTIYF. The CDR3, as DNA: TGTGCCAGCAGCCAAGTAACAGGGGGCGGATCTGGAAACACCATATATTTT.

The CDR3 loop reads CASSESGGLDPEETQYF. The CDR3, as DNA: TGTGCCAGCAGTGAATCTGGGGGCCTTGACCCGGAAGAGACCCAGTACTTC. This sequence joins TRBV6-1 and TRBJ2-5; possibly TRBD1 for D (6 bases). This CDR3 is 17 amino acids long. V was clipped by 2 bases and J by 3 bases, with 19 bases between them. Germline-derived CDR1 and CDR2 are MNHNS and SASEGT.